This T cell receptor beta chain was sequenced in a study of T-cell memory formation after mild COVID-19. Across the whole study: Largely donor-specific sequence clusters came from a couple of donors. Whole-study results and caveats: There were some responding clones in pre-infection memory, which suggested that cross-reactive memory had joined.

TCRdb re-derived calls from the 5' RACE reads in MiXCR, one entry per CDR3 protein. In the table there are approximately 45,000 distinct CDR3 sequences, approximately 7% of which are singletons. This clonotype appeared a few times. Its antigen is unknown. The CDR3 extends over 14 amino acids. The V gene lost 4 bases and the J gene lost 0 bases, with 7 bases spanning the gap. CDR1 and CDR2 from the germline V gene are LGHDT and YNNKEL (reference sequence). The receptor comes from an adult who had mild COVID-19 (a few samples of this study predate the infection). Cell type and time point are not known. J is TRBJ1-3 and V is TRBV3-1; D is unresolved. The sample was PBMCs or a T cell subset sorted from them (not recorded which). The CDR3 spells CASSPQSSGNTIYF. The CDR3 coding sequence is TGTGCCAGCAGCCCGCAGAGCTCTGGAAACACCATATATTTT.